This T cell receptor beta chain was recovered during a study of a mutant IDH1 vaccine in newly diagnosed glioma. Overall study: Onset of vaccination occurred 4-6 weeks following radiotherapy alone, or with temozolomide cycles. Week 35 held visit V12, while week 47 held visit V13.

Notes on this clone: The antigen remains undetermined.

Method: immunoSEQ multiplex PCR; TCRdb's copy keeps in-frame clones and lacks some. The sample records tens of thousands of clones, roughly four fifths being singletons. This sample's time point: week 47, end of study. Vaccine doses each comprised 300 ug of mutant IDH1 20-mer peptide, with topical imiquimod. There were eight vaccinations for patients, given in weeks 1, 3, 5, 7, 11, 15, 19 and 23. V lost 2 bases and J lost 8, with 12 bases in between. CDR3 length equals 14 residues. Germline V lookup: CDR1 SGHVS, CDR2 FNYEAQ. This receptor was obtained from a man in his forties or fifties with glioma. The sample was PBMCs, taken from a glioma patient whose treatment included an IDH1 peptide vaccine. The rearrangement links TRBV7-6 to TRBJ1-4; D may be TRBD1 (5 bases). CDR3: CASSLQGSGEKLFF. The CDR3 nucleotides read TGTGCCAGCAGCTTACAGGGCTCTGGGGAAAAACTGTTTTTT. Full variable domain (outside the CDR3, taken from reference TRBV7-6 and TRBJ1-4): GAGVSQSPRYKVTKRGQDVALRCDPISGHVSLYWYRQALGQGPEFLTYFNYEAQQDKSGLPNDRFSAERPEGSISTLTIQRTEQRDSAMYRCASSLQGSGEKLFFGSGTQLSVL.